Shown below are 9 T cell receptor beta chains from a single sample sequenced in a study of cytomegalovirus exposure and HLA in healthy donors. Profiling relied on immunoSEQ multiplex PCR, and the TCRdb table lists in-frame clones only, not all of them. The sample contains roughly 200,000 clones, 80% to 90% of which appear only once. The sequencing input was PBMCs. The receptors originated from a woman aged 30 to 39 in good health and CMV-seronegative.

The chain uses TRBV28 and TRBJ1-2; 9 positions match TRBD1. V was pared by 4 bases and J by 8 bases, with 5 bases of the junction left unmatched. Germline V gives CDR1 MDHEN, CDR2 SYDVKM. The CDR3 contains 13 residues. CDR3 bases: TGTGCCAGCAGTTCCACAGGGGGCACAGGCTACACCTTC. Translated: CASSSTGGTGYTF.

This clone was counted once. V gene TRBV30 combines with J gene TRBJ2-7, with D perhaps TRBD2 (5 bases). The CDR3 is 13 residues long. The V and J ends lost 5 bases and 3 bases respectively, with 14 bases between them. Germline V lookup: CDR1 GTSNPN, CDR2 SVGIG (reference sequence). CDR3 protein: CAWVRTDLYEQYF. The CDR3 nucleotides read TGTGCCTGGGTCCGGACTGATCTCTACGAGCAGTACTTC. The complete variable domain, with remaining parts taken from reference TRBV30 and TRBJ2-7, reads SQTIHQWPATLVQPVGSPLSLECTVEGTSNPNLYWYRQAAGRGLQLLFYSVGIGQISSEVPQNLSASRPQDRQFILSSKKLLLSDSGFYLCAWVRTDLYEQYFGPGTRLTVT.

This chain's CDR3 is CASSPRDRYNEQFF. CDR3 in DNA: TGTGCCAGCAGTCCCCGGGATCGGTACAATGAGCAGTTCTTC. The gene calls are TRBV6-5 and TRBJ2-1, with D perhaps TRBD2 (5 bases). CDR1 and CDR2 from the germline V gene are MNHEY and SVGAGI. Trimming pared 5 bases from V and 4 bases from J, leaving 12 bases between. This CDR3 is 14 amino acids long.

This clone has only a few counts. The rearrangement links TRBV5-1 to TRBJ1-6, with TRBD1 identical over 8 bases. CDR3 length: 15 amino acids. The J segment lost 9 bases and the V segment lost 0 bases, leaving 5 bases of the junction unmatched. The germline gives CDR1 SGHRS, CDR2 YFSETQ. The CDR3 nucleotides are TGCGCCAGCAGCTTGGCGGACAGGGTGGTTTCACCCCTCCACTTT. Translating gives CASSLADRVVSPLHF.

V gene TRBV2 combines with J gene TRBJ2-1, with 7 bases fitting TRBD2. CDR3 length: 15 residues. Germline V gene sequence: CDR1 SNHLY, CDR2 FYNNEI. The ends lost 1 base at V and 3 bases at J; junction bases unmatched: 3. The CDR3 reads CASSEGGSIYNEQFF. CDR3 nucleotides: TGTGCCAGCAGTGAAGGCGGGAGTATCTACAATGAGCAGTTCTTC.

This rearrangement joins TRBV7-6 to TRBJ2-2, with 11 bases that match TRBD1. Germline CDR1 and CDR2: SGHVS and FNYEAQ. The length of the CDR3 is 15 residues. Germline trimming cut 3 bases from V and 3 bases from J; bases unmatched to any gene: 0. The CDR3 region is CASSLGQGDTGELFF. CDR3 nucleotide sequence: TGTGCCAGCAGCTTGGGACAGGGGGACACCGGGGAGCTGTTTTTT.

DNA of the CDR3: TGTGCCAGCAGCGACGACAGGGCCCCACTTAACTATGGCTACACCTTC. The encoded protein is CASSDDRAPLNYGYTF. This rearrangement joins TRBV2 to TRBJ1-2; 7 nucleotides align to TRBD1. The germline V gene encodes CDR1 SNHLY and CDR2 FYNNEI. CDR3 length: 16 residues. V gave up 6 bases and J gave up 1 base; unmatched junction bases: 11.

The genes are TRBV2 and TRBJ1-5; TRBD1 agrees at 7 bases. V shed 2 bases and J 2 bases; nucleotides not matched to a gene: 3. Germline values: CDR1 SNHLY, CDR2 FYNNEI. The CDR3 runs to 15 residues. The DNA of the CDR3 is TGTGCCAGCAGTGAAAAGGGGGCGGGCAATCAGCCCCAGCATTTT. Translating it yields CASSEKGAGNQPQHF.

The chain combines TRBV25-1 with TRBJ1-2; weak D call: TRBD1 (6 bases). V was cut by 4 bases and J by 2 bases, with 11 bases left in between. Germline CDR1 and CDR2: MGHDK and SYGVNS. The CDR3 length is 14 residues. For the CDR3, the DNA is TGTGCCAGCAGTGGGCGGGGGGCAAACTATGGCTACACCTTC. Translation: CASSGRGANYGYTF.